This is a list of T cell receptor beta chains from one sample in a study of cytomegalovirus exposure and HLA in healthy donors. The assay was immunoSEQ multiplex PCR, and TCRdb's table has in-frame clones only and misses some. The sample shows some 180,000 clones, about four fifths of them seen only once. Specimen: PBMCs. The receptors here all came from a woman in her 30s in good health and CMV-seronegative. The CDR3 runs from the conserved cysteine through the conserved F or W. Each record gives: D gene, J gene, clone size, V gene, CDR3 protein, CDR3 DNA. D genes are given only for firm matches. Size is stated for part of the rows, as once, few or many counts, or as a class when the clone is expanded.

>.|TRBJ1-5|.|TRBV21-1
CASSQPGPGGDSNQPQHF
TGTGCCAGCAGCCAACCGGGACCTGGGGGGGATAGCAATCAGCCCCAGCATTTT
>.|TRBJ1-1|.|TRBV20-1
CSAYLKEAFF
TGCAGTGCCTACCTAAAAGAAGCTTTCTTT
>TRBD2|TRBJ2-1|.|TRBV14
CASSQDPSLAGEYNEQFF
TGTGCCAGCAGCCAAGATCCCTCCCTAGCGGGGGAGTACAATGAGCAGTTCTTC
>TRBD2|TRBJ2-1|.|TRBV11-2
CASSLSGGVYNEQFF
TGTGCCAGCAGCTTATCCGGGGGGGTATACAATGAGCAGTTCTTC
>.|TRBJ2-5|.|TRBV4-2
CASSQDGSGLRETQYF
TGTGCCAGCAGCCAAGATGGTTCAGGGCTGAGGGAGACCCAGTACTTC
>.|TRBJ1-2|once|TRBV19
CASSITRGLNGYTF
TGTGCCAGTAGTATAACCAGGGGCCTGAATGGCTACACCTTC
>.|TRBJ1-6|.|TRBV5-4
CASSSQGHNSPLHF
TGTGCCAGCAGCTCCCAGGGCCATAATTCACCCCTCCACTTT
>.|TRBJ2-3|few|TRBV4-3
CASSRNSGEWGTQYF
TGCGCCAGCAGCCGCAATTCGGGGGAATGGGGTACGCAGTATTTT
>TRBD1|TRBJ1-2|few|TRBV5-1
CASSGGTGGIGNYGYTF
TGCGCCAGCAGCGGAGGGACAGGGGGTATTGGCAACTATGGCTACACCTTC
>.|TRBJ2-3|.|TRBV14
CASSFFEEDTQYF
TGTGCCAGCAGCTTCTTTGAGGAAGATACGCAGTATTTT